This entry concerns a single T cell receptor beta chain. Its antigen is still unknown. This sample is drawn from a study of cytomegalovirus exposure and HLA in healthy donors. Study-level background: Later, an analysis reported that the 110 or so validation repertoires had used the same platform as the approximately 600 first-cohort repertoires.

Sequencing used immunoSEQ multiplex PCR; TCRdb keeps in-frame clones, though not all of them. The data contain about 200,000 clones, about 81% of them singletons. Germline assignment: CDR1 SGHNT and CDR2 YYREEE (reference sequence). This CDR3 is built from 15 residues. V dropped 0 bases and J dropped 3; count of bases not matched to a gene: 4. The study's findings and limits: Many donors carried some public TCRs, although rarity characterized most TCR sequences. In vitro assays verified that a few CMV-associated chains recognized CMV antigens specifically.

The rearrangement joins TRBV5-4 to TRBJ1-2, with 8 bases that match TRBD1. Sequencing was carried out using PBMCs. The TCR comes from a woman under 40 in good health and CMV-seronegative. The CDR3 is CASSLATGVHYGYTF. The DNA of the CDR3 is TGTGCCAGCAGCTTGGCGACAGGGGTGCACTATGGCTACACCTTC. The full variable domain, rest sourced from reference TRBV5-4 and TRBJ1-2, is ETGVTQSPTHLIKTRGQQVTLRCSSQSGHNTVSWYQQALGQGPQFIFQYYREEENGRGNFPPRFSGLQFPNYSSELNVNALELDDSALYLCASSLATGVHYGYTFGSGTRLTVV.